The clone carrying this T cell receptor (beta chain) has a handful of counts. Its antigen is unidentified. Germline V gives CDR1 SEHNR, CDR2 FQNEAQ (reference sequence). The junction had 5 bases not matched to a gene; V was cut back by 3 bases and J by 4 bases. CDR3 length: 14 residues. This specimen belongs to a study of cytomegalovirus exposure and HLA in healthy donors. Study observations and caveats: Reported performance of the classifier showed diagnosis of cytomegalovirus status with high specificity and sensitivity. In vitro data verified a few CMV-associated chains as specific for CMV antigens. In a later analysis, about 17,000 TCR beta sequences were associated with HLA alleles at 0.05 false discovery rate. TRBV6-2, TRBV6-3 and some other V segments were unresolvable in 87-base-pair reads.

Vbeta (60) and Jbeta (13) primers were used in the PCR. Repertoires were generated with immunoSEQ multiplex PCR, while TCRdb's copy carries only in-frame clones and drops some. The sample holds a few hundred thousand clones, over 90% seen once. This clonotype originated in a girl aged 2-10 years in good health and CMV-seronegative. V usage is TRBV7-9 and J usage is TRBJ2-7, with 8 bases matching TRBD1. The specimen was PBMCs. The CDR3 DNA follows: TGTGCCAGCAGCTTGGGACAGGAAAGGTACGAGCAGTACTTC. It encodes CASSLGQERYEQYF.